A selection of T cell receptor beta chains follows, all from one sample in a study of cytomegalovirus exposure and HLA in healthy donors. The protocol was immunoSEQ multiplex PCR, while the TCRdb copy is restricted to in-frame clones and leaves out a portion. The table records under 140,000 clones, about four fifths of them present only once. The sequenced sample was PBMCs. Source of these receptors: an older woman in good health and CMV-seropositive. The CDR3 runs from the conserved cysteine through the conserved F or W. Fields, in order: CDR3 DNA, CDR3 protein, J gene, V gene, clone size, D gene. A D gene is named only where the DNA matches it firmly. Clone size is not always given. Where it is, it says once, few, many or a class for expanded clones.

TGCAGCGTTACAGGGGAATCCTACGAGCAGTATTTC | CSVTGESYEQYF | TRBJ2-7 | TRBV29-1 | NA | TRBD1
TGTGCCAGCTCACCACCTATCCGGGATGAGCAGTTCTTC | CASSPPIRDEQFF | TRBJ2-1 | TRBV18 | NA | NA
TGTGCCAGCAGTCCGACGGGACTAGCGGGAGAGGAGACCCAGTACTTC | CASSPTGLAGEETQYF | TRBJ2-5 | TRBV27 | NA | TRBD2
TGTGCCAGCAGCTCGACAGGGGAAAATTCACCCCTCCACTTT | CASSSTGENSPLHF | TRBJ1-6 | TRBV7-2 | NA | TRBD1
TGCGCCAGCAGTCAAGCGGAGGGGGGGAGCTCCTACAATGAGCAGTTCTTC | CASSQAEGGSSYNEQFF | TRBJ2-1 | TRBV5-1 | NA | NA
TGTGCCAGCAGCCGAATTGCGGGAGGAGCCTACGAGCAGTACTTC | CASSRIAGGAYEQYF | TRBJ2-7 | TRBV7-2 | NA | TRBD2
TGTGCCAGTAGTACCTATCTAGGCACCGGATACGAGCAGTACTTC | CASSTYLGTGYEQYF | TRBJ2-7 | TRBV19 | NA | NA
TGTGCCAGCAGCTCCAACAGGGTTCATAATTCACCCCTCCACTTT | CASSSNRVHNSPLHF | TRBJ1-6 | TRBV5-5 | NA | NA
TGTGCCAGCAGTTTTTCTATCGGCGGGCGATTCTATGAGCAGTTCTTC | CASSFSIGGRFYEQFF | TRBJ2-1 | TRBV27 | NA | NA
TGTGCCAGCAGGGTCTGGACAGGGAAAGAGACCCAGTACTTC | CASRVWTGKETQYF | TRBJ2-5 | TRBV6-1 | once | TRBD1
TGTGCCAGTAGTGGATTTGGGGAGACTGAAGCTTTCTTT | CASSGFGETEAFF | TRBJ1-1 | TRBV19 | NA | NA
TGTGCCAGCAGCTTGGAGGGACTAGTTGCTCATGAGCAGTTCTTC | CASSLEGLVAHEQFF | TRBJ2-1 | TRBV5-6 | few | TRBD2
TGTGCCAGTAGTACCGGGACAGGGGGATTAAAACAGCCCCAGCATTTT | CASSTGTGGLKQPQHF | TRBJ1-5 | TRBV19 | NA | TRBD1
TGTGCCTGGAGGTGGGGGGTCACTGAAGCTTTCTTT | CAWRWGVTEAFF | TRBJ1-1 | TRBV30 | NA | NA
TGTGCCAGCAGCTTCCGGGACAGGTCCTATCAGCCCCAGCATTTT | CASSFRDRSYQPQHF | TRBJ1-5 | TRBV7-2 | NA | TRBD1
TGCGCCAGCAGTCTCCTAGCGGGAGCTGGTCTCGAGCAGTACTTC | CASSLLAGAGLEQYF | TRBJ2-7 | TRBV25-1 | NA | TRBD2
TGTGCCAGCAGCCAGGCTGCAGGGGACGCGAGGAACACTGAAGCTTTCTTT | CASSQAAGDARNTEAFF | TRBJ1-1 | TRBV4-2 | few | NA
TGTGCCATCAACACAGAGGCCCCCGTTTTCGGGACAGGGGAGAAATGTAGGGACACTGAAGCTTTCTTT | CAINTEAPVFGTGEKCRDTEAFF | TRBJ1-1 | TRBV10-3 | NA | TRBD1
TGCGCCAGCGGCCTGACAGCGAACACCGGGGAGCTGTTTTTT | CASGLTANTGELFF | TRBJ2-2 | TRBV5-1 | NA | NA
TGTGCAAGTCGCTTAATAGGGGGGGGCAGGGTTTTTGGTTGGGGAAAACTGTTTTTT | CASRLIGGGRVFGWGKLFF | TRBJ1-4 | TRBV12-2 | once | NA
TGTGCCATCAGTAAACAGGGACACTATGGCTACACCTTC | CAISKQGHYGYTF | TRBJ1-2 | TRBV10-3 | NA | NA
TGTGCCAGCAGCTTAAATACAGCCTCGAACACCGGGGAGCTGTTTTTT | CASSLNTASNTGELFF | TRBJ2-2 | TRBV7-3 | NA | NA
TGCGCCAGCAGCTTGGCGGGAGAATATGGCTACACCTTC | CASSLAGEYGYTF | TRBJ1-2 | TRBV5-1 | NA | NA
TGTGCTAGTGGTTCTGGACAGGGCTTTGGTGAGCAGTTCTTC | CASGSGQGFGEQFF | TRBJ2-1 | TRBV12-5 | NA | TRBD1
TGTGCCAGTAGTCCTCGAGGTCTTCATAAGAACACTGAAGCTTTCTTT | CASSPRGLHKNTEAFF | TRBJ1-1 | TRBV19 | NA | NA
TGTGCCAGCAGCTTGGAAAGCTCCTATGGCTACACCTTC | CASSLESSYGYTF | TRBJ1-2 | TRBV5-8 | NA | NA
TGTGCCAGCAGCGCCGGGACTAGCGGGACAACCTACGAGCAGTACTTC | CASSAGTSGTTYEQYF | TRBJ2-7 | TRBV9 | once | TRBD2
TGTGCCAGCAGCTGGCTAGACAGGGAAAACTATGGCTACACCTTC | CASSWLDRENYGYTF | TRBJ1-2 | TRBV13 | NA | TRBD1
TGCAGCGTACAGGAGAGCTCCTATAATTCACCCCTCCACTTT | CSVQESSYNSPLHF | TRBJ1-6 | TRBV29-1 | once | NA
TGTGCCAGCAGCGCACAGGGGGAAAACTATGGCTACACCTTC | CASSAQGENYGYTF | TRBJ1-2 | TRBV9 | NA | TRBD1
TGTGCCAGCAGTGAAGCGCGGGGTTGGGACACTGAAGCTTTCTTT | CASSEARGWDTEAFF | TRBJ1-1 | TRBV6-1 | NA | NA
TGTGCCAGCAGTGGGGACAACAGCAATCAGCCCCAGCATTTT | CASSGDNSNQPQHF | TRBJ1-5 | TRBV2 | NA | NA
TGCGCCAGCAGCCAAGGACTAGCGGGCGGGGAGCTGTTTTTT | CASSQGLAGGELFF | TRBJ2-2 | TRBV4-1 | NA | TRBD2
TGCGCCAGCAGCTTGGACAGGGGGCGCAGGTCTGAAGCTTTCTTT | CASSLDRGRRSEAFF | TRBJ1-1 | TRBV5-1 | NA | TRBD1
TGTGCCAGCAGATCGGGGGACCGTAGCACAGATACGCAGTATTTT | CASRSGDRSTDTQYF | TRBJ2-3 | TRBV9 | NA | NA
TGTGCCAGCAGTTTATACGGGGAAGGAGCAACTAATGAAAAACTGTTTTTT | CASSLYGEGATNEKLFF | TRBJ1-4 | TRBV27 | NA | NA
TGTGCCAGCAGTGTATCCGGGACAGGGGGCAATCAGCCCCAGCATTTT | CASSVSGTGGNQPQHF | TRBJ1-5 | TRBV28 | few | TRBD1
TGTGCCAGCAGCTTAGCTCTTAGGAACACTGAAGCTTTCTTT | CASSLALRNTEAFF | TRBJ1-1 | TRBV7-8 | NA | NA
TGTGCCAGCAGCGCCGGGACAGGCATCACCGGGGAGCTGTTTTTT | CASSAGTGITGELFF | TRBJ2-2 | TRBV5-5 | NA | TRBD1
TGTGCCAGCAGCTTAGGCGGACACCAGGGCGGTGGCTACACCTTC | CASSLGGHQGGGYTF | TRBJ1-2 | TRBV7-2 | NA | NA
TGTGCCAGCAGCGCACAGGGGAATGGGGGCTACACCTTC | CASSAQGNGGYTF | TRBJ1-2 | TRBV7-9 | NA | TRBD1
TGTGCCAGCAGCGCGGGGCCCGGGACTAGCGGGAGTGGTGAGCAGTTCTTC | CASSAGPGTSGSGEQFF | TRBJ2-1 | TRBV9 | few | TRBD2
TGTGCCAGTAGGTATGGGAGCAACACCGGGGAGCTGTTTTTT | CASRYGSNTGELFF | TRBJ2-2 | TRBV19 | NA | NA
TGTGCCAGCAATCCGTCCGGACTAGCCGGCACAGATACGCAGTATTTT | CASNPSGLAGTDTQYF | TRBJ2-3 | TRBV28 | NA | TRBD2
TGTGCCAGCAGTACCCCGGGACAAGCATACTACGAGCAGTACTTC | CASSTPGQAYYEQYF | TRBJ2-7 | TRBV28 | NA | NA
TGTGCCAGCAGTCCCCCCGGAGGAACGCAGTATTTT | CASSPPGGTQYF | TRBJ2-3 | TRBV27 | few | NA
TGTGCCAGCAGTGTGCCCAGGCAGGGCAAAGAGACCCAGTACTTC | CASSVPRQGKETQYF | TRBJ2-5 | TRBV28 | once | NA
TGTGCCAGCAGCCCTGGGGGACAGGGGGTCTTACGCCGGGAGACCCAGTACTTC | CASSPGGQGVLRRETQYF | TRBJ2-5 | TRBV5-4 | few | TRBD1